A single sample is the source of the 22 T cell receptor beta chains below, sequenced in a study of identical twins. A single record per CDR3 protein comes from TCRdb applying MiXCR to the 5' RACE reads. This sample has about 530,000 distinct CDR3 sequences, with 12% to 15% found just once. These data also featured in a second study, about yellow fever vaccine responses in identical twins.

Material: CD4+ T cells sorted from blood. The receptor source for this set is a woman younger than 35 in good health.

The chain links TRBV11-2 to TRBJ2-7; 9 nucleotides match TRBD1. Germline CDR1 and CDR2: SGHAT and FQNNGV. The CDR3 has 14 residues. The trim removed 1 base at V and 3 bases at J, leaving 1 base unmatched. CDR3 sequence reads: CASSLGTGVYEQYV. CDR3 coding DNA: TGTGCCAGCAGCTTAGGGACAGGGGTCTACGAGCAGTACGTC.

The rearrangement joins TRBV28 to TRBJ2-7, with 10 bases that match TRBD1. CDR3 length: 15 residues. From germline, CDR1 is MDHEN and CDR2 SYDVKM. V trimming: 6 bases; J trimming: 5 bases; junction bases outside the gene matches: 10. The CDR3 bases are TGTGCCAGCAGACCTACCGGGACAGGGGACAACGAGCAGTACGTC. This gives the protein CASRPTGTGDNEQYV.

The gene calls are TRBV20-1 and TRBJ2-3, with D hard to call. The CDR3 has 15 amino acids. The germline CDR1 and CDR2 sequences are DFQATT and SNEGSKA (reference sequence). Trimming took off 1 base at V and 1 base at J, with 12 bases between the two ends. CDR3 amino acids: CSARGVGGGTDTQYF. CDR3 sequence (DNA): TGCAGTGCTAGAGGAGTGGGTGGGGGCACAGATACGCAGTATTTT.

The chain uses TRBV18 and TRBJ2-1; D assignment may be TRBD1 or TRBD2 (6 bases each). Germline assignment: CDR1 KGHSH and CDR2 LQKENI. Trimming shortened V by 3 bases and J by 0 bases, and 12 bases separated the two germline ends. The CDR3 spans 16 residues. CDR3 amino acids: CASSPVQGLSYNEQFF. The CDR3 DNA is TGTGCCAGCTCACCGGTACAGGGACTCTCCTACAATGAGCAGTTCTTC.

This clonotype turned up a few times. The chain carries TRBV5-1 and TRBJ2-1, with a possible D match to TRBD2 (5 bases). There are 17 residues in the CDR3. Germline-derived CDR1 and CDR2 are SGHRS and YFSETQ. The V end was cut by 5 bases, the J end by 2 bases, with 20 bases between. The CDR3 DNA is TGCGCCAGCAGGGCCAGAGGTGTGGCAGCGGCCTACAATGAGCAGTTCTTC. The encoded protein is CASRARGVAAAYNEQFF.

V and J are TRBV7-2 and TRBJ2-2, with 8 bases matching TRBD2. Germline V lookup: CDR1 SGHTA, CDR2 FQGNSA. This CDR3 comprises 16 residues. V lost 5 bases, J lost 5 bases, and 10 bases stayed unmatched. CDR3 sequence: CASSPTGTSGTGELFF. The CDR3 nucleotides are TGTGCCAGCAGCCCGACCGGAACTAGCGGAACCGGGGAGCTGTTTTTT. Filled out from reference TRBV7-2 and TRBJ2-2, the complete variable domain reads GAGVSQSPSNKVTEKGKDVELRCDPISGHTALYWYRQSLGQGLEFLIYFQGNSAPDKSGLPSDRFSAERTGGSVSTLTIQRTQQEDSAVYLCASSPTGTSGTGELFFGEGSRLTVL.

This clonotype was found a few times. The chain recombines TRBV7-8 with TRBJ2-2; 8 nucleotides match TRBD1. The CDR3 runs to 13 residues. Germline values: CDR1 SGHVS, CDR2 FQNEAQ. V gave up 7 bases and J gave up 6 bases; unmatched junction bases: 4. Here the CDR3 DNA reads TGTGCCAGCACGGACAGGGTGGCCGGGGAGCTGTTTTTT. Protein product: CASTDRVAGELFF.

This clonotype was seen a few times. The genes are TRBV3-1 and TRBJ2-1; D is unclear. This CDR3 is built from 14 residues. V was trimmed by 0 bases and J by 4 bases, leaving 7 bases between them. The V gene's germline CDR1 is LGHDT and CDR2 YNNKEL (reference sequence). The CDR3 protein is CASSQDTKYNEQFF. CDR3 bases: TGTGCCAGCAGCCAAGACACAAAATACAATGAGCAGTTCTTC.

This clonotype has ten or more counts. The gene calls are TRBV5-1 and TRBJ2-1, with D perhaps TRBD1 (6 bases). This CDR3 spans 14 amino acids. The V end was cut by 0 bases, the J end by 5 bases, with 9 bases between. Germline CDR1 SGHRS, CDR2 YFSETQ. The CDR3 protein is CASSLGTANNEQFF. The DNA of the CDR3 is TGCGCCAGCAGCTTGGGGACAGCCAACAATGAGCAGTTCTTC.

The chain combines TRBV7-9 with TRBJ2-7; the D gene is possibly TRBD1 (7 bases). CDR3 length equals 15 residues. Germline CDR1 and CDR2: SEHNR and FQNEAQ (reference sequence). Trimming removed 2 bases from V and 0 bases from J, with 11 bases in between. The CDR3 sequence: CASSLQGGTSYEQYV. CDR3 nucleotides: TGTGCCAGCAGCTTACAGGGGGGCACCTCCTACGAGCAGTACGTC.

V is TRBV20-1 and J is TRBJ1-1; the D is unclear. V lost 1 base and J 4 bases, leaving 16 bases between the germline ends. The germline V gene encodes CDR1 DFQATT and CDR2 SNEGSKA (reference sequence). This CDR3 has 15 amino acids. The CDR3 spells CSARARTGVTTEAFF. The DNA for the CDR3 is TGCAGTGCTAGAGCCCGCACCGGCGTAACCACTGAAGCTTTCTTT.

This clonotype was picked up a small number of times. The chain recombines TRBV2 with TRBJ1-5; 8 nucleotides line up with TRBD1. The CDR3 spans 16 residues. V gave up 3 bases and J gave up 6 bases; unmatched junction bases: 10. Germline V lookup: CDR1 SNHLY, CDR2 FYNNEI. The CDR3 DNA is TGTGCCAGCAGTGACCCTACAGGGGGTGGAGGTCAGCCCCAGCATTTT. Protein sequence: CASSDPTGGGGQPQHF.

This clonotype was recorded many times. This chain connects TRBV12-3 or TRBV12-4 to TRBJ2-3, with D uncertain. V was cut by 1 base and J by 9 bases, with 8 bases left in between. This CDR3 is built from 12 residues. The CDR3 DNA follows: TGTGCCAGCAGTTTAGAAGTTTGGACGCAGTATTTT. The encoded protein is CASSLEVWTQYF.

This clonotype came up a few times. The J gene is TRBJ2-7, the V gene TRBV20-1; no clear D. The CDR3 extends over 13 amino acids. V dropped 2 bases and J dropped 2 bases, with 10 bases sitting between them. Germline V gene data show CDR1 as DFQATT and CDR2 as SNEGSKA (reference sequence). The DNA of the CDR3 is TGCAGTGCTAGACCTCGGGCTGCCTACGAGCAGTACGTC. The encoded protein is CSARPRAAYEQYV.

The CDR3 sequence: CASSESRDLQPQHF. DNA of the CDR3: TGCGCCAGCAGTGAGTCCAGGGACCTCCAGCCCCAGCATTTT. The V call is TRBV10-1, the J call TRBJ1-5, with D possibly being TRBD1 (5 bases). Deletions cut 0 bases from V and 7 bases from J, with 10 bases between. Germline values: CDR1 WNHNN, CDR2 SYGVQD (reference sequence). This CDR3 has 14 amino acids.

Only a few counts were recorded for this clonotype. The V gene is TRBV20-1, the J gene TRBJ2-7; D tentatively fits TRBD1 or TRBD2 (5 bases each). Germline V gene sequence: CDR1 DFQATT, CDR2 SNEGSKA (reference sequence). Trimming cost V 5 bases and J 3 bases, with 17 bases left between them. The CDR3 length is 14 residues. CDR3 sequence: CSAAPPGQIYEQYF. The CDR3, as DNA: TGCAGTGCTGCCCCCCCGGGGCAGATCTACGAGCAGTACTTC.

This clonotype was counted a single time. The chain links TRBV20-1 to TRBJ2-1; D is perhaps TRBD2 (5 bases). Per germline, CDR1 DFQATT and CDR2 SNEGSKA (reference sequence). Trimming took off 3 bases at V and 8 bases at J, with 8 bases between the two ends. The CDR3 sequence is 11 residues long. DNA of the CDR3: TGCAGTGCTAGGGACTTATATGAGCAGTTCTTC. It is translated as CSARDLYEQFF.

The chain employs TRBV11-2 and TRBJ2-7, with D perhaps TRBD2 (5 bases). Trimming removed 3 bases at V and 0 bases at J, with 12 bases between. CDR1 is SGHAT and CDR2 is FQNNGV in the germline V gene. The length of the CDR3 is 15 residues. The CDR3, as DNA: TGTGCCAGCAGCTTTACTAGTTATTCCTCCTACGAGCAGTACGTC. Amino acid sequence: CASSFTSYSSYEQYV.

The genes are TRBV12-3 or TRBV12-4 and TRBJ1-1, with D maybe TRBD1 (5 bases). This CDR3 is 11 amino acids long. V shed 2 bases and J shed 10 bases, with 8 bases lying between them. The CDR3 spells CASSLLGVAFF. The CDR3 DNA sequence: TGTGCCAGCAGTTTACTGGGGGTAGCTTTCTTT.

This clonotype was seen more than once but under ten times. The genes are TRBV19 and TRBJ2-1; TRBD2 matches at 8 bases. The CDR3 sequence is 15 residues long. V was clipped by 5 bases and J by 9 bases; unmatched bases: 12. CDR1 is LNHDA and CDR2 is SQIVND in the germline V gene (reference sequence). CDR3 in amino acids: CASSPGLGTLSEQFF. For the CDR3, the DNA is TGTGCCAGTAGTCCGGGACTAGGAACGCTTTCTGAGCAGTTCTTC.

This chain uses TRBV20-1 with TRBJ2-7; the D is unclear. This CDR3 contains 14 residues. Trimming removed 3 bases from V and 2 bases from J, with 14 bases in between. The germline CDR1 and CDR2 sequences are DFQATT and SNEGSKA (reference sequence). The CDR3 spells CSARRQVDPYEQYF. DNA for the CDR3: TGCAGTGCTAGGCGGCAGGTCGACCCCTACGAGCAGTACTTC.

This clonotype was detected a few times. This rearrangement joins TRBV28 to TRBJ1-2, with 7 bases aligning to TRBD1. V shed 5 bases, J shed 7 bases, and the junction held 10 bases outside the gene matches. CDR3 length: 14 residues. Germline loops: CDR1 MDHEN, CDR2 SYDVKM. DNA of the CDR3: TGTGCCAGCAGTCCCCCGGCGACAGGGCTTGGCTACACCTTC. Translation: CASSPPATGLGYTF.